Reported below is one T cell receptor (beta chain). These data originate in a study of T cells after yellow fever vaccination. TCRdb re-analysed the 5' RACE reads in MiXCR, keeping a single row per CDR3 protein. The sample carries about 340,000 distinct CDR3 sequences, 3% to 4.5% recorded once. V lost 6 bases and J lost 6, with 9 bases in between. The CDR3 is made up of 12 amino acids. Germline V gene lookup returns CDR1 DFQATT and CDR2 SNEGSKA (reference sequence). This chain connects TRBV20-1 to TRBJ1-6; possibly TRBD1 for D (5 bases). The sequence came from a man younger than 30 who received the YFV17D yellow fever vaccine. This specimen was PBMCs, taken 5 days after the yellow fever booster vaccination. For the CDR3, the DNA is TGCAGTGCCTTAGACAGTAATTCACCCCTCCACTTT. Translated: CSALDSNSPLHF.